The subject of this entry is one TCR beta chain. Its antigen remains unknown. This entry is derived from a study of cytomegalovirus exposure and HLA in healthy donors. General study findings and limits: Whilst most TCR sequences proved rare, a subset of public TCRs occurred across many donors. Specific recognition of CMV antigens was confirmed in vitro for a few chains (all CMV-associated).

Vbeta (60) and Jbeta (13) primers were used in the PCR. Produced via immunoSEQ multiplex PCR; TCRdb's table is partial and in-frame only. This sample yields roughly 120,000 clones, of which around three quarters are seen a single time; approximately 3.9% belongs to the top ten. Germline V lookup: CDR1 MDHEN, CDR2 SYDVKM. Deletions cut 2 bases from V and 8 bases from J, with 9 bases between. The CDR3 has 12 amino acids. The source of this sequence is a man aged 40-50 years in good health and CMV-seronegative. The chain joins TRBV28 to TRBJ1-2; D is undetermined. The material sequenced was PBMCs. In DNA form, the CDR3 reads TGTGCCAGCAGTTTACAGGTGAAGGGCTACACCTTC. This translates into CASSLQVKGYTF.